A single sample is the source of the 20 T cell receptor beta chains below, sequenced in a study of blood T cell repertoires in COVID-19. Sequenced by immunoSEQ multiplex PCR; TCRdb stores in-frame clones only, minus some. Here the sample spans under 150,000 clones, 83% being singletons. Sequenced material: peripheral blood. The receptors were gathered from a man aged 30-40 years with acute or convalescent COVID-19.

V is TRBV6-4 and J is TRBJ2-1; TRBD1 matches 8 bases. Germline lookup yields CDR1 MRHNA and CDR2 SNTAGT. This CDR3 has 15 amino acids. The J segment lost 8 bases and the V segment lost 6 bases, leaving 12 bases of the junction unmatched. CDR3 in amino acids: CASRAGTGPFDEQFF. The CDR3 DNA sequence: TGTGCCAGCAGAGCCGGGACAGGCCCTTTCGATGAGCAGTTCTTC.

The chain employs TRBV24-1 and TRBJ2-2, with D possibly TRBD2 on 5 matching bases. This CDR3 comprises 12 residues. V was clipped by 5 bases and J by 6 bases, with 6 bases between them. Germline lookup yields CDR1 KGHDR and CDR2 SFDVKD. CDR3 in amino acids: CATSGAAGELFF. The CDR3 DNA sequence: TGTGCCACCAGTGGAGCGGCCGGGGAGCTGTTTTTT.

The V and J genes are TRBV4-3 and TRBJ1-6; D is uncertain. Deletions cut 0 bases from V and 9 bases from J, with 9 bases between. Germline V lookup: CDR1 LGHNA, CDR2 YSLEER. The CDR3 spans 14 residues. Written as DNA, the CDR3 is TGCGCCAGCAGCCAAGACTCGGACTTTTCACCCCTCCACTTT. Translation: CASSQDSDFSPLHF.

The chain joins TRBV10-3 to TRBJ2-1; TRBD2 matches 10 bases. Germline V CDR1 and CDR2: ENHRY, SYGVKD. With 4 bases clipped from V and 7 bases from J, the junction kept 13 bases outside the gene matches. CDR3 length equals 17 residues. The CDR3 DNA reads as TGTGCCATCAGTGTGGCTAGCGGGGGAACTATAGGGAATGAGCAGTTCTTC. This codes for CAISVASGGTIGNEQFF.

The chain joins TRBV5-1 to TRBJ2-2; 9 bases fit TRBD1. The V and J ends lost 4 bases and 3 bases, in that order; junction bases with no gene match: 10. Germline CDR1 SGHRS, CDR2 YFSETQ. The CDR3 loop spans 17 amino acids. CDR3 DNA sequence: TGCGCCAGCAGCAAACAACAGGGGGCGTCGGACACCGGGGAGCTGTTTTTT. It specifies CASSKQQGASDTGELFF.

CDR3 protein: CASSPGRTTGELFF. The CDR3 nucleotides read TGTGCCAGCAGTCCGGGAAGGACGACCGGGGAGCTGTTTTTT. The V and J genes are TRBV6-2 or TRBV6-3 and TRBJ2-2, with D tentatively TRBD2 (5 bases). Germline V gene sequence: CDR1 MNHEY, CDR2 SVGEGT. V lost 5 bases, J lost 5 bases, and 12 bases lay in between. The CDR3 extends over 14 amino acids.

The rearrangement joins TRBV7-9 to TRBJ1-5; 12 bases map to TRBD1. The CDR3 sequence is 15 residues long. Germline values: CDR1 SEHNR, CDR2 FQNEAQ (reference sequence). V shed 5 bases, J shed 7 bases, and the junction held 6 bases outside the gene matches. The CDR3 spells CASSPGTGGGQPQHF. The CDR3 DNA reads TGTGCCAGCAGCCCGGGGACAGGGGGCGGGCAGCCCCAGCATTTT.

This chain links TRBV4-1 with TRBJ2-5, with 7 bases matching TRBD2. The germline V gene encodes CDR1 MGHRA and CDR2 YSYEKL. J gave up 0 bases and V 3 bases, and 4 bases lay outside the gene matches. The CDR3 loop spans 15 amino acids. CDR3 sequence: CASSHGRGNQETQYF. As DNA, the CDR3 is TGCGCCAGCAGCCACGGGCGGGGGAACCAAGAGACCCAGTACTTC.

The chain employs TRBV21-1 and TRBJ2-7; the D call in the table, TRBD1, was not verified against the DNA. TRBV21-1 is a known pseudogene. CDR3 length equals 12 residues. CDR3 DNA: TGTGCCAGCAGCGGGACAGACTACGAGCAGTACGTC. This codes for CASSGTDYEQYV.

V gene TRBV2 combines with J gene TRBJ1-5, with D possibly TRBD1 on 6 matching bases. The CDR3 consists of 14 residues. V dropped 3 bases and J dropped 4 bases, with 10 bases sitting between them. Germline V lookup: CDR1 SNHLY, CDR2 FYNNEI. The CDR3 here is CASSDGQPNQPQHF. The CDR3 DNA follows: TGTGCCAGCAGTGACGGACAGCCTAATCAGCCCCAGCATTTT. The entire variable domain, with the rest obtained from reference TRBV2 and TRBJ1-5, is as follows: EPEVTQTPSHQVTQMGQEVILRCVPISNHLYFYWYRQILGQKVEFLVSFYNNEISEKSEIFDDQFSVERPDGSNFTLKIRSTKLEDSAMYFCASSDGQPNQPQHFGDGTRLSIL.

This sequence joins TRBV7-8 and TRBJ2-3; TRBD1 matches 7 bases. Germline CDR1 SGHVS, CDR2 FQNEAQ. The V segment lost 3 bases and the J segment 2 bases; nucleotides outside the gene matches: 5. This CDR3 comprises 15 residues. DNA of the CDR3: TGTGCCAGCAGCTTGGGCCAGGGGGTCACAGATACGCAGTATTTT. Its translation: CASSLGQGVTDTQYF.

A single count supports this clone. V is TRBV7-9 and J is TRBJ1-4; D is ambiguous. With 4 bases removed from V and 8 bases from J, the gap between germline ends came to 14 bases. The germline V gene has CDR1 SEHNR and CDR2 FQNEAQ (reference sequence). CDR3 length equals 14 residues. CDR3 nucleotides: TGTGCCAGCAGCTCCCCCCTAACGGGGGAAAAACTGTTTTTT. Translated, it gives CASSSPLTGEKLFF.

The chain links TRBV4-1 to TRBJ2-2, with D unresolved. Between the trimmed V and J ends, which lost 3 bases and 4 bases, there was a span of 9 bases. This CDR3 has 14 residues. In germline, CDR1 is MGHRA, CDR2 YSYEKL. In nucleotides, the CDR3 is TGCGCCAGCAGCCAGCAGTCCCGCACCGGGGAGCTGTTTTTT. Translating gives CASSQQSRTGELFF.

This sequence joins TRBV9 and TRBJ2-1; D not resolved. This CDR3 comprises 12 residues. Germline V gives CDR1 SGDLS, CDR2 YYNGEE. V shed 4 bases and J shed 8 bases, with 10 bases lying between them. The CDR3 coding sequence is TGTGCCAGCAGCTTGAGTTATGATGAGCAGTTCTTC. It codes for CASSLSYDEQFF. The full variable domain, its missing parts supplied by reference TRBV9 and TRBJ2-1, is DSGVTQTPKHLITATGQRVTLRCSPRSGDLSVYWYQQSLDQGLQFLIQYYNGEERAKGNILERFSAQQFPDLHSELNLSSLELGDSALYFCASSLSYDEQFFGPGTRLTVL.

Written as DNA, the CDR3 is TGTGCCTGGAGTCCTAGACAGGGATGGACAGATACGCAGTATTTT. Translation gives CAWSPRQGWTDTQYF. The chain couples TRBV30 to TRBJ2-3; 7 bases fit TRBD1. The CDR3 totals 15 residues. J lost 3 bases, V lost 2 bases, and 8 bases had no gene match. Per the germline V gene, CDR1 is GTSNPN and CDR2 is SVGIG (reference sequence).

In its sample, this clone was seen a few times. V is TRBV27 and J is TRBJ1-1; 10 bases align to TRBD1. CDR1 and CDR2 (germline): MNHEY, SMNVEV (reference sequence). Unmatched junction bases numbered 5, after V lost 5 bases and J lost 8 bases. The CDR3 runs 13 residues. The chain's CDR3 is CASSPGQGFEAFF. Here the CDR3 DNA reads TGTGCCAGCAGTCCGGGACAGGGGTTCGAAGCTTTCTTT.

This clone was seen a handful of times. V gene TRBV5-4 combines with J gene TRBJ2-1; 9 bases map to TRBD1. This CDR3 region has 14 residues. Germline V lookup: CDR1 SGHNT, CDR2 YYREEE (reference sequence). J gave up 5 bases and V 3 bases, and 3 bases lay outside the gene matches. CDR3 nucleotide sequence: TGTGCCAGCAGCTCGGACAGGGGAGACAATGAGCAGTTCTTC. Protein product: CASSSDRGDNEQFF.

The rearrangement links TRBV18 to TRBJ2-3, with 9 nucleotides matching TRBD1. CDR1 and CDR2 from the germline V gene are KGHSH and LQKENI. The CDR3 is 15 amino acids. V shed 3 bases and J 5 bases; nucleotides not matched to a gene: 6. In DNA form, the CDR3 reads TGTGCCAGCTCACCTAACAGGGGGCAAGGAGATACGCAGTATTTT. Residues: CASSPNRGQGDTQYF. Full variable domain (missing parts from reference TRBV18 and TRBJ2-3): NAGVMQNPRHLVRRRGQEARLRCSPMKGHSHVYWYRQLPEEGLKFMVYLQKENIIDESGMPKERFSAEFPKEGPSILRIQQVVRGDSAAYFCASSPNRGQGDTQYFGPGTRLTVL.

The chain joins TRBV4-1 to TRBJ2-1; TRBD2 aligns across 7 bases. With V trimmed by 0 bases and J by 5 bases, 16 bases remained unmatched. CDR3 size: 19 residues. Looked up from germline, CDR1 is MGHRA and CDR2 is YSYEKL. The CDR3 spells CASSQDPVQYAGVNNEQFF. The DNA for the CDR3 is TGCGCCAGCAGCCAAGATCCGGTCCAATATGCGGGAGTGAACAATGAGCAGTTCTTC.

The chain uses TRBV3-1 (or the pseudogene TRBV3-2) and TRBJ2-6, with D possibly matching TRBD1 (6 bases). The CDR3 is 15 residues long. CDR1 is LGHDT and CDR2 is YNNKEL in the germline V gene (reference sequence). The germline V and J ends were trimmed by 2 bases and 2 bases, with 7 bases remaining between them. The CDR3 loop reads CASSQNRAGANVLTF. Written as DNA, the CDR3 is TGTGCCAGCAGCCAAAACAGGGCTGGGGCCAACGTCCTGACTTTC.